This entry lists 31 T cell receptor beta chains sequenced from one sample in a study of blood T cell repertoires in COVID-19. Sequencing used immunoSEQ multiplex PCR; TCRdb keeps in-frame clones, though not all of them. The sample holds 250,000 to 350,000 clones; roughly nine tenths are singletons and the top ten take 2.6%. Sequenced input: PBMCs or T cells enriched from blood (not recorded which). All receptors derive from a man aged 60-69 years who had recovered from COVID-19.

The chain couples TRBV12-3 or TRBV12-4 to TRBJ1-3; 8 bases align to TRBD1. This CDR3 spans 12 amino acids. The V segment lost 8 bases and the J segment 8 bases; nucleotides outside the gene matches: 5. The CDR3 DNA reads TGTGCCAGCGGTAACAGGGGGGACACCATATATTTT. It specifies CASGNRGDTIYF.

The J gene is TRBJ1-1, the V gene TRBV18; D gene ambiguous. Germline CDR1 is KGHSH and CDR2 is LQKENI. The CDR3 spans 13 residues. Trimming left V 5 bases short and J 0 bases short, with 7 bases between. CDR3 sequence (DNA): TGTGCCAGCTCATCAGACATGAACACTGAAGCTTTCTTT. This codes for CASSSDMNTEAFF.

This chain links TRBV6-5 with TRBJ2-3; 7 positions agree with TRBD2. The CDR3 length is 16 residues. The J segment lost 3 bases and the V segment lost 2 bases, leaving 8 bases of the junction unmatched. The germline gives CDR1 MNHEY, CDR2 SVGAGI. This CDR3 reads CASSYRLALGTDTQYF. Written as DNA, the CDR3 is TGTGCCAGCAGTTACCGACTAGCTTTAGGGACAGATACGCAGTATTTT.

This chain connects TRBV5-6 to TRBJ1-6; no reliable D call. The CDR3 sequence is 14 residues long. Trimming pared 5 bases from V and 5 bases from J, leaving 11 bases between. Per germline, CDR1 SGHDT and CDR2 YYEEEE. CDR3 coding DNA: TGTGCCAGCAGACCTCAAGAGAATAATTCACCCCTCCACTTT. It encodes CASRPQENNSPLHF.

This chain uses TRBV20-1 with TRBJ1-4, with D uncertain. CDR1 DFQATT and CDR2 SNEGSKA come from the germline V gene (reference sequence). This CDR3 region has 10 residues. V was trimmed by 3 bases and J by 7 bases, leaving 3 bases between them. CDR3 loop: CSARSEKLFF. The CDR3 DNA sequence: TGCAGTGCTAGGAGTGAAAAACTGTTTTTT.

The chain has TRBV18 and TRBJ2-1; 8 nucleotides align to TRBD2. This CDR3 is 15 amino acids long. J lost 1 base, V lost 5 bases, and 4 bases had no gene match. CDR1 KGHSH and CDR2 LQKENI come from the germline V gene. CDR3 residues: CASSSVAGSYNEQFF. CDR3 coding DNA: TGTGCCAGCTCATCCGTAGCGGGGTCCTACAATGAGCAGTTCTTC.

V gene TRBV5-4 combines with J gene TRBJ2-3; a possible D gene is TRBD1 (8 bases). The CDR3 totals 16 residues. Germline-derived CDR1 and CDR2 are SGHNT and YYREEE (reference sequence). V lost 4 bases and J 0 bases, leaving 15 bases between the germline ends. The CDR3 bases are TGTGCCAGCAGCCCTTACAGGGGGGGTAGCACAGATACGCAGTATTTT. Protein product: CASSPYRGGSTDTQYF.

V and J are TRBV4-2 and TRBJ1-5; D not certain. Per germline, CDR1 LGHNA and CDR2 YNFKEQ. This CDR3 has 18 residues. The V end lost 1 base, the J end lost 6 bases, and 22 bases lay between the germline ends. The CDR3, as DNA: TGTGCCAGCAGCCAAGGTCCCCCCTCTGAGGGAGCGGGTCAGCCCCAGCATTTT. As protein: CASSQGPPSEGAGQPQHF.

The rearrangement links TRBV5-1 to TRBJ2-3; 7 positions agree with TRBD1. The CDR3 is 16 amino acids. Germline CDR1 is SGHRS and CDR2 is YFSETQ. The V gene end was trimmed by 2 bases and the J gene end by 0 bases; junction bases not matched to a gene: 6. Here the CDR3 DNA reads TGCGCCAGCAGCTTAATTCCGGGACAGAGCACAGATACGCAGTATTTT. Translated, it gives CASSLIPGQSTDTQYF.

V and J are TRBV21-1 and TRBJ1-5. TRBV21-1 is a pseudogene. The CDR3 is 19 residues long. In DNA, the CDR3 is TGTGCCAGCAGCAATCTCCCCCCAACAGGAGGGGATAGCAATCAGCCCCAGCATTTT. Its protein product is CASSNLPPTGGDSNQPQHF.

The CDR3 DNA follows: TGTGCCTGGAGTGCCGGGACTAGCTCTATCAATGAGCAGTTCTTC. This translates into CAWSAGTSSINEQFF. The V and J genes are TRBV30 and TRBJ2-1; 9 bases agree with TRBD2. J was trimmed by 6 bases and V by 1 base; bases with no gene match: 7. CDR1 and CDR2 from the germline V gene are GTSNPN and SVGIG (reference sequence). The CDR3 has 15 amino acids.

This clone has a single count. The V gene is TRBV5-4, the J gene TRBJ2-1; D is perhaps TRBD2 (5 bases). CDR3 length: 13 amino acids. Trimming took off 0 bases at V and 8 bases at J, with 9 bases between the two ends. Germline V gives CDR1 SGHNT, CDR2 YYREEE (reference sequence). CDR3 protein: CASSLVVSDEQFF. The DNA of the CDR3 is TGTGCCAGCAGCTTGGTTGTTAGCGATGAGCAGTTCTTC. Full variable domain (outside the CDR3, taken from reference TRBV5-4 and TRBJ2-1): ETGVTQSPTHLIKTRGQQVTLRCSSQSGHNTVSWYQQALGQGPQFIFQYYREEENGRGNFPPRFSGLQFPNYSSELNVNALELDDSALYLCASSLVVSDEQFFGPGTRLTVL.

V usage is TRBV2 and J usage is TRBJ1-5; 8 nucleotides align to TRBD1. The CDR3 covers 14 residues. The germline CDR1 and CDR2 sequences are SNHLY and FYNNEI. V lost 5 bases and J lost 4; bases outside the gene matches: 4. CDR3 loop: CASSRDRLNQPQHF. The CDR3 nucleotides read TGTGCCAGCAGTAGGGACAGGTTAAATCAGCCCCAGCATTTT.

The chain combines TRBV27 with TRBJ1-4, with a weak D call TRBD1 (5 bases). Deletions cut 1 base from V and 7 bases from J, with 16 bases between. Germline CDR1 MNHEY, CDR2 SMNVEV (reference sequence). The length of the CDR3 is 16 residues. In DNA, the CDR3 is TGTGCCAGCAGTTTATATTCCAGCCAGGGTTCTGAAAAACTGTTTTTT. Translation: CASSLYSSQGSEKLFF.

V usage is TRBV30 and J usage is TRBJ1-6; the D gene is possibly TRBD1 (6 bases). V lost 3 bases to trimming and J lost 14 bases, with 14 bases between them. CDR1 GTSNPN and CDR2 SVGIG come from the germline V gene (reference sequence). The CDR3 is made up of 12 amino acids. In DNA, the CDR3 is TGTGCCTGGAGCGCCCAGGGGAGAACCCTCCACTTT. Protein: CAWSAQGRTLHF.

This sequence joins TRBV19 and TRBJ2-6; 7 nucleotides line up with TRBD1. This CDR3 has 17 residues. V was clipped by 5 bases and J by 0 bases; unmatched bases: 7. Per germline, CDR1 LNHDA and CDR2 SQIVND (reference sequence). CDR3 DNA: TGTGCCAGTAGTTCCCCGGGACAGAGCTCTGGGGCCAACGTCCTGACTTTC. Encoded protein: CASSSPGQSSGANVLTF. The entire variable domain, with the rest obtained from reference TRBV19 and TRBJ2-6, is as follows: DGGITQSPKYLFRKEGQNVTLSCEQNLNHDAMYWYRQDPGQGLRLIYYSQIVNDFQKGDIAEGYSVSREKKESFPLTVTSAQKNPTAFYLCASSSPGQSSGANVLTFGAGSRLTVL.

V usage is TRBV9 and J usage is TRBJ2-1, with 12 nucleotides matching TRBD1. Germline V gene lookup returns CDR1 SGDLS and CDR2 YYNGEE. The trim removed 2 bases at V and 8 bases at J, leaving 5 bases unmatched. This CDR3 is built from 15 residues. The chain's CDR3 is CASSVRDRGHHEQFF. For the CDR3, the DNA is TGTGCCAGCAGCGTGCGGGACAGGGGGCATCATGAGCAGTTCTTC. Complete variable domain (other parts from reference TRBV9 and TRBJ2-1): DSGVTQTPKHLITATGQRVTLRCSPRSGDLSVYWYQQSLDQGLQFLIQYYNGEERAKGNILERFSAQQFPDLHSELNLSSLELGDSALYFCASSVRDRGHHEQFFGPGTRLTVL.

This sequence joins TRBV27 and TRBJ1-1, with 10 bases lining up with TRBD1. The junction had 2 bases not matched to a gene; V was cut back by 6 bases and J by 1 base. The CDR3 spans 14 residues. CDR1 and CDR2 from the germline V gene are MNHEY and SMNVEV (reference sequence). CDR3 DNA sequence: TGTGCCAGCAGGACAGGGGGCGGGAACACTGAAGCTTTCTTT. Its protein is CASRTGGGNTEAFF.

This rearrangement joins TRBV7-9 to TRBJ2-7; a weak D match, TRBD1 (6 bases). The V and J ends lost 4 bases and 5 bases respectively, with 12 bases between them. Looked up from germline, CDR1 is SEHNR and CDR2 is FQNEAQ (reference sequence). The CDR3 spans 13 residues. The DNA for the CDR3 is TGTGCCAGCAGCTACAGGGTTGAGGACGAGCAGTACTTC. It is translated as CASSYRVEDEQYF.

The chain joins TRBV11-3 to TRBJ2-3, with D possibly TRBD2 on 6 matching bases. Germline CDR1 reads SGHNT; CDR2 reads YENEEA. The CDR3 runs 16 residues. V was shortened by 5 bases and J by 7 bases, with 22 bases between the two germline ends. CDR3 nucleotide sequence: TGTGCCAGCAGCCCACCCAAAGCACCCCGGGGGAATACGCAGTATTTT. Its translation: CASSPPKAPRGNTQYF.

The chain recombines TRBV9 with TRBJ1-2, with 7 bases that match TRBD1. The CDR3 has 15 residues. The germline V gene encodes CDR1 SGDLS and CDR2 YYNGEE. Unmatched junction bases numbered 9, after V lost 0 bases and J lost 7 bases. CDR3 DNA: TGTGCCAGCAGCGTAGAACTAGACAGGGCTCTTGGCTACACCTTC. It encodes CASSVELDRALGYTF.

This chain links TRBV30 with TRBJ1-2; possibly TRBD1 for D (6 bases). This CDR3 is built from 12 residues. Between the trimmed V and J ends, which lost 4 bases and 4 bases, there was a span of 10 bases. The germline CDR1 and CDR2 sequences are GTSNPN and SVGIG (reference sequence). The CDR3: CAWIDRSYGYTF. CDR3 nucleotides: TGTGCCTGGATCGACAGGAGCTATGGCTACACCTTC.

This chain connects TRBV19 to TRBJ1-1; 9 nucleotides align to TRBD1. CDR1 and CDR2 from the germline V gene are LNHDA and SQIVND (reference sequence). Trimming cost V 5 bases and J 4 bases; bases outside gene matches: 2. This CDR3 spans 13 amino acids. The CDR3 DNA reads TGTGCCAGTAGTGGACAGGGGAGCACTGAAGCTTTCTTT. Translated, it gives CASSGQGSTEAFF. Drawing the rest from reference TRBV19 and TRBJ1-1, the complete variable domain is DGGITQSPKYLFRKEGQNVTLSCEQNLNHDAMYWYRQDPGQGLRLIYYSQIVNDFQKGDIAEGYSVSREKKESFPLTVTSAQKNPTAFYLCASSGQGSTEAFFGQGTRLTVV.

This sequence joins TRBV6-5 and TRBJ1-2; 8 positions match TRBD1. The CDR3 totals 11 residues. Germline CDR1 is MNHEY and CDR2 is SVGAGI. CDR3 sequence: CVASGQGGYTF. CDR3 DNA sequence: TGTGTCGCGAGTGGACAGGGAGGCTACACCTTC.

V gene TRBV9 combines with J gene TRBJ2-1; D may be TRBD2 (6 bases). CDR1 is SGDLS, CDR2 YYNGEE, per germline. V lost 7 bases and J 2 bases, leaving 13 bases between the germline ends. There are 14 residues in the CDR3. The CDR3 bases are TGTGCCAGCGGGAGGCGGGGCACCTACAATGAGCAGTTCTTC. Translation: CASGRRGTYNEQFF.

This chain links TRBV6-1 with TRBJ2-7, with 7 nucleotides matching TRBD1. V lost 1 base and J lost 4; bases outside the gene matches: 7. Germline-derived CDR1 and CDR2 are MNHNS and SASEGT. This CDR3 is built from 15 residues. The CDR3 reads CASSEGQGAFYEQYF. CDR3 DNA sequence: TGTGCCAGCAGTGAAGGACAGGGAGCATTTTACGAGCAGTACTTC.

V gene TRBV21-1 combines with J gene TRBJ2-7; the listed D gene, TRBD2, was not tested against the DNA. TRBV21-1 is annotated as a pseudogene. This CDR3 is built from 18 residues. CDR3 region: CASSATRPSAGGIDEQYF. CDR3 DNA: TGTGCCAGCAGCGCAACCAGGCCGTCAGCGGGGGGTATCGACGAGCAGTACTTC.

This sequence joins TRBV10-3 and TRBJ1-5; 8 nucleotides line up with TRBD1. The trim removed 3 bases at V and 5 bases at J, leaving 0 bases unmatched. This CDR3 has 13 amino acids. Germline values: CDR1 ENHRY, CDR2 SYGVKD. The CDR3 DNA reads TGTGCCATCAGTGAACAGGGGGATCAGCCCCAGCATTTT. Residues: CAISEQGDQPQHF.

The V and J genes are TRBV5-6 and TRBJ2-7, with a possible D match to TRBD2 (5 bases). CDR3 length: 14 residues. Germline CDR1 and CDR2: SGHDT and YYEEEE. Trimming cost V 2 bases and J 4 bases, with 13 bases left between them. CDR3 sequence (DNA): TGTGCCAGCAGCTTCTACGGGGATTCGTACGAGCAGTACTTC. It is translated as CASSFYGDSYEQYF. The full variable domain, with the rest looked up from reference TRBV5-6 and TRBJ2-7, is DAGVTQSPTHLIKTRGQQVTLRCSPKSGHDTVSWYQQALGQGPQFIFQYYEEEERQRGNFPDRFSGHQFPNYSSELNVNALLLGDSALYLCASSFYGDSYEQYFGPGTRLTVT.

This clone was observed a single time. This chain joins TRBV6-5 and TRBJ1-1, with D perhaps TRBD1 (5 bases). Germline lookup yields CDR1 MNHEY and CDR2 SVGAGI. The CDR3 is made up of 15 amino acids. The V end lost 4 bases, the J end lost 1 base, and 13 bases lay between the germline ends. The DNA for the CDR3 is TGTGCCAGCAGTTCCCAGGGTCTGGCGAACACTGAAGCTTTCTTT. Encoded protein: CASSSQGLANTEAFF.

The chain is built from TRBV2 and TRBJ2-5; the D gene is possibly TRBD1 (5 bases). The CDR3 extends over 14 amino acids. Germline V gives CDR1 SNHLY, CDR2 FYNNEI. V gave up 5 bases and J gave up 3 bases, with 13 bases separating them. The CDR3 sequence is CASSLGAVKETQYF. DNA for the CDR3: TGTGCCAGCAGTTTAGGGGCGGTAAAAGAGACCCAGTACTTC.